A selection of T cell receptor beta chains follows, all from one sample in a study of synovial regulatory T cells in juvenile arthritis. Method: immunoSEQ multiplex PCR; TCRdb's copy keeps in-frame clones and lacks some. This sample's table reports 9,000 to 10,000 clones. Sequencing was done on a sample of Treg cells from blood. Source of these receptors: a donor aged 2-29 years with juvenile idiopathic arthritis. CDR3s include the opening cysteine and the closing phenylalanine or tryptophan. A clone size is listed for some rows: how often the clone was seen (once, few, many), or a class if it is expanded.

.	TRBV29-1	TRBJ2-3	CSVGQGTDTQYF
.	TRBV15	TRBJ2-7	CATSKTTGSPSSYEQYF
.	TRBV28	TRBJ1-2	CASSLGRDYGYTF
.	TRBV19	TRBJ2-4	CASSIVTSAVRKYF
.	TRBV4-2	TRBJ2-1	CASSQDEGPSDNEQFF
.	TRBV6-6	TRBJ2-1	CASSYGGATYNEQFF
.	TRBV6-6	TRBJ2-7	CASTNPGQGSYEQYF
.	TRBV29-1	TRBJ2-3	CSVPHLFADTQYF
.	TRBV5-6	TRBJ1-6	CASSGGPEFRSPLHF
.	TRBV6-6	TRBJ2-5	CASSPGETQYF
.	TRBV28	TRBJ2-1	CASSRPATYNEQFF
.	TRBV6-1	TRBJ2-1	CASILAGGSNEQFF
.	TRBV30	TRBJ1-3	CAWSPGIYTIYF
.	TRBV28	TRBJ2-7	CASREGQETYEQYF
.	TRBV29-1	TRBJ1-5	CSVKDRAGNQPQHF
.	TRBV4-1	TRBJ1-6	CASSQDKGSNSPLHF
.	TRBV7-9	TRBJ2-3	CASSRGISPATDTQYF
.	TRBV5-1	TRBJ2-7	CASSPGGYEQYF
.	TRBV13	TRBJ2-7	CASSLGQRAYEQYF
.	TRBV9	TRBJ2-1	CASSVAGSYNEQFF
.	TRBV7-3	TRBJ2-7	CASSSWGTPYYEQYF
.	TRBV7-9	TRBJ2-5	CASSLALGLAGDGETQYF
.	TRBV4-3	TRBJ1-6	CASSPYAGDGSSPLHF
.	TRBV7-9	TRBJ1-1	CASSLEGVGSEAFF
.	TRBV5-6	TRBJ2-2	CASSGGQGANTGELFF
.	TRBV11-2	TRBJ1-2	CASSARTVYGYTF
.	TRBV11-2	TRBJ2-3	CASSLPDRDTQYF
.	TRBV23-1	TRBJ2-7	CASSQSSGEDKYF
.	TRBV6-1	TRBJ1-1	CASSEWRGWSNTEAFF
.	TRBV2	TRBJ1-2	CASSTAPSQGYTF
.	TRBV28	TRBJ1-5	CASSLINSWTQHF
.	TRBV6-1	TRBJ2-1	CASSVLGIVGEQFF
.	TRBV28	TRBJ1-4	CASTPPRGSNEKLFF
.	TRBV5-1	TRBJ2-1	CASRRTSNEQFF
.	TRBV7-9	TRBJ1-2	CASSLVPYGYTF
.	TRBV15	TRBJ1-5	CATSRDAAGDQPQHF
medium-sized	TRBV4-1	TRBJ1-4	CASSQGNSAAPNEKLFF
.	TRBV30	TRBJ1-2	CAWSVKDLYGYTF
.	TRBV6-1	TRBJ2-3	CASRDSYTDTQYF
.	TRBV7-9	TRBJ1-2	CASSLGQVNYGYTF
.	TRBV19	TRBJ1-1	CASNRESPNTEAFF
.	TRBV5-1	TRBJ1-2	CASSRDRYLNYGYTF
.	TRBV4-1	TRBJ2-7	CASSQTSEQYF